This T cell receptor beta chain derives from a study of blood T cells in healthy people across ages. Study-level background: Roughly one uniquely barcoded beta molecule per two T cells was captured.

Concerning this clonotype: The target antigen is unknown.

Study-wide results and limits: In the absence of known donor CMV status, changes in expanded clonotypes were possibly confounded.

CDR1 is SGHTA and CDR2 is FQGNSA in the germline V gene. This CDR3 comprises 19 residues. J was trimmed by 3 bases and V by 3 bases; bases with no gene match: 10. For the second PCR, which ran for 7 to 11 cycles, a sample-barcoded 5' primer and a J-beta primer mix were used. TCRdb used MiXCR to reprocess the 5' RACE reads, holding one entry per CDR3 protein. The table records 550,000 to 600,000 distinct CDR3 sequences, approximately 30% of them present only once. Donors ranged from roughly 6 to 90 years old and were healthy Caucasians in Russia. Donors gave around 10 milliliters of peripheral blood apiece.

The sequenced material came from blood. This receptor was obtained from a woman between 65 and 79 years old in good health. The V call is TRBV7-2, the J call TRBJ2-3; TRBD2 matches at 15 bases. The CDR3 nucleotides read TGTGCCAGCAGCTTCTCCCGGACTAGCGGGGGGGCCACGACAGATACGCAGTATTTT. This gives the protein CASSFSRTSGGATTDTQYF.